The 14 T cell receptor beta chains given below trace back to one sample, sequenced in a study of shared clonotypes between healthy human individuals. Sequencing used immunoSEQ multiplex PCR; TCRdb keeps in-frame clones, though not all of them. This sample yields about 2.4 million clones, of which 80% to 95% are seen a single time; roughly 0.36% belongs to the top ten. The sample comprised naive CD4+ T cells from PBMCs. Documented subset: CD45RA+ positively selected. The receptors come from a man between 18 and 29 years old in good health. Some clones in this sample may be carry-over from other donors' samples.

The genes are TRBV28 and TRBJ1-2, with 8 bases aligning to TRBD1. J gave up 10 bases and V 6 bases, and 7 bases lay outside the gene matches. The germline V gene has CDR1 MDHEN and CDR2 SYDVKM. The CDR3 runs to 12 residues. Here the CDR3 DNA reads TGTGCCAGCAGACCGGACAGGGTAGCCTACACCTTC. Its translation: CASRPDRVAYTF.

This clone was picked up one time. DNA for the CDR3: TGTGCCAGCAGCTCCGGGACAGGGGGCGCTTACAATGAGCAGTTCTTC. It specifies CASSSGTGGAYNEQFF. The gene calls are TRBV5-6 and TRBJ2-1; 12 nucleotides match TRBD1. V lost 3 bases, J lost 4 bases, and 5 bases stayed unmatched. Germline V gene data show CDR1 as SGHDT and CDR2 as YYEEEE. The CDR3 is 16 residues long.

The CDR3 sequence is CASSSLGPMNTEAFF. CDR3 nucleotides: TGCGCCAGCAGCTCCTTAGGACCGATGAACACTGAAGCTTTCTTT. The chain carries TRBV5-1 and TRBJ1-1; D is uncertain. Germline CDR1 and CDR2: SGHRS and YFSETQ. V was cut by 3 bases and J by 0 bases, with 12 bases left in between. This CDR3 has 15 amino acids.

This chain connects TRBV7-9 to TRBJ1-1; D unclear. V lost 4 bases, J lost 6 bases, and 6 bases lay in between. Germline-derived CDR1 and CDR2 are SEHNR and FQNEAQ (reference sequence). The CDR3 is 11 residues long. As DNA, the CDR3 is TGTGCCAGCAGCTACGGGGCTGAAGCTTTCTTT. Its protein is CASSYGAEAFF.

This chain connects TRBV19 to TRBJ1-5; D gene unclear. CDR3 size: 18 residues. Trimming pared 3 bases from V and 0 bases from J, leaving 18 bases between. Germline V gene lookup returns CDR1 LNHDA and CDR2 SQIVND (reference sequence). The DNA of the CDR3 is TGTGCCAGTAGTATGTTTCGCCGAAGAATTTTTAGCAATCAGCCCCAGCATTTT. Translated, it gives CASSMFRRRIFSNQPQHF. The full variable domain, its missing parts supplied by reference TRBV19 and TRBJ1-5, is DGGITQSPKYLFRKEGQNVTLSCEQNLNHDAMYWYRQDPGQGLRLIYYSQIVNDFQKGDIAEGYSVSREKKESFPLTVTSAQKNPTAFYLCASSMFRRRIFSNQPQHFGDGTRLSIL.

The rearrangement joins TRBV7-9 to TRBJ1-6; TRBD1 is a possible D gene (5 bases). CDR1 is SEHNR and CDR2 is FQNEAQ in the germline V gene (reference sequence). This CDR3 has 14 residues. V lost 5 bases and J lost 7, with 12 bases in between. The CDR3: CASSLGLANSPLHF. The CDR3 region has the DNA TGTGCCAGCAGCCTGGGACTGGCGAATTCACCCCTCCACTTT.

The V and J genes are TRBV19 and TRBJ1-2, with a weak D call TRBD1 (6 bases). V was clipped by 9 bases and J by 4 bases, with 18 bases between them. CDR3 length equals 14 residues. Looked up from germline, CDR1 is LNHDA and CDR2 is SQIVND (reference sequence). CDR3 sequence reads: CASGQFGRSYGYTF. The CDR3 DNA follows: TGTGCCAGCGGACAGTTCGGAAGGAGCTATGGCTACACCTTC.

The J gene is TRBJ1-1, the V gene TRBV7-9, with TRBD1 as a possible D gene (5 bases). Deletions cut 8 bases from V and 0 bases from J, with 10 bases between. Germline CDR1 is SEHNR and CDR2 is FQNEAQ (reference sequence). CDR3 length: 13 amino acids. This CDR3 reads CASGRGLNTEAFF. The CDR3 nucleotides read TGTGCCAGCGGACGGGGGTTGAACACTGAAGCTTTCTTT.

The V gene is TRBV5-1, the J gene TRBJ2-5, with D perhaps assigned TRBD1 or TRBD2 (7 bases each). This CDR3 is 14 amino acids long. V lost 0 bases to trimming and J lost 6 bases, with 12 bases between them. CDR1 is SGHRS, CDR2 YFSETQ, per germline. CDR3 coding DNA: TGCGCCAGCAGCTTGGGGGAGGGGGCGAAGACCCAGTACTTC. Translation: CASSLGEGAKTQYF.

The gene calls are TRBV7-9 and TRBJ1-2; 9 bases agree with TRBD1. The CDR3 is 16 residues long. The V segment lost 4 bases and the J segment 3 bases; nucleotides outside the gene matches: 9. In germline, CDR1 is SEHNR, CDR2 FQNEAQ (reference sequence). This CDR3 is CASSSAPGQGHYGYTF. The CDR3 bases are TGTGCCAGCAGCTCGGCGCCGGGACAGGGACACTATGGCTACACCTTC.

Written as DNA, the CDR3 is TGTGCCAGTTACTCAGAACAGGGGGTATTCTTC. Its translation is CASYSEQGVFF. The V call is TRBV19, the J call TRBJ2-1, with 8 bases matching TRBD1. Germline lookup yields CDR1 LNHDA and CDR2 SQIVND (reference sequence). This CDR3 has 11 residues. Trimming took 8 bases from V and 16 from J; bases not matched to a gene: 10.

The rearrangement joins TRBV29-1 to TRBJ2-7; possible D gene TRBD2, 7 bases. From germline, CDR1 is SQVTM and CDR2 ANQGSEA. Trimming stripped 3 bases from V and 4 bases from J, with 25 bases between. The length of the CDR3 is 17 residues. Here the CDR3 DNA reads TGCAGCGTTGATGCGCCATCGGTGTGGGGGGGCAGGTACGAGCAGTACTTC. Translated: CSVDAPSVWGGRYEQYF.

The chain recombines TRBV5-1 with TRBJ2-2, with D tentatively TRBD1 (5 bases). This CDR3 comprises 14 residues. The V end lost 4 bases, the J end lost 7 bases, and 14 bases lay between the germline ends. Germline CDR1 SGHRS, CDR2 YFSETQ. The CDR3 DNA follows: TGCGCCAGCAGCGCGCAGGGTGTTGGCGGGGAGCTGTTTTTT. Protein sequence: CASSAQGVGGELFF.

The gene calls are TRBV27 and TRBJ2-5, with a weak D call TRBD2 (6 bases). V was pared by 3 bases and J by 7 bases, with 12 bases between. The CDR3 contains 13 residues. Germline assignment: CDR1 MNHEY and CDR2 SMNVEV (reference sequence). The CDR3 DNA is TGTGCCAGCAGTTTTGCGGGACCGGGGACCCAGTACTTC. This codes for CASSFAGPGTQYF.